The 21 T cell receptor beta chains given below trace back to one sample, sequenced in a study of response to subunit inactivated influenza vaccine. TCRdb ran MiXCR on the RT-PCR reads and lists one entry per CDR3 protein. The sample has hundreds of thousands of distinct CDR3 sequences; 11% are singletons. These same records also appear under a second study, on T cells expressing NK-cell markers. As that study records: UMI-tagged 5'RACE template switching yielded the TCR beta cDNA.

The sequences come from PBMCs from blood, collected on the day of vaccination. These receptors all stem from a man between 50 and 59 years old who received an inactivated influenza vaccine.

The chain recombines TRBV7-2 with TRBJ1-1; D might be TRBD1 (5 bases). CDR1 SGHTA and CDR2 FQGNSA come from the germline V gene. The CDR3 covers 14 residues. V lost 2 bases to trimming and J lost 10 bases, with 17 bases between them. The CDR3 coding sequence is TGTGCCAGCAGCTTATATGGGACCCTGTTAGGAGCTTTCTTT. Amino acids: CASSLYGTLLGAFF.

In DNA, the CDR3 is TGTGCCAGCACTTACCCTGGGGGGCCAGAGACCCAGTACTTC. Amino acid sequence: CASTYPGGPETQYF. The V gene is TRBV2, the J gene TRBJ2-5; D might be TRBD1 or TRBD2, each matching 6 bases. The germline gives CDR1 SNHLY, CDR2 FYNNEI. The CDR3 runs to 14 residues. The V end lost 7 bases, the J end lost 4 bases, and 16 bases lay between the germline ends.

This clonotype has a handful of counts. V is TRBV3-1 and J is TRBJ2-7, with 10 bases lining up with TRBD1. Looked up from germline, CDR1 is LGHDT and CDR2 is YNNKEL (reference sequence). V lost 5 bases, J lost 7 bases, and 2 bases stayed unmatched. The CDR3 is 12 residues long. This CDR3 reads CASSDRGREQYF. The CDR3 DNA sequence: TGTGCCAGCAGCGACAGGGGGCGAGAGCAGTACTTC.

A few counts support this clonotype. CDR3 bases: TGCGCCAGCAGCGTGGGGGGGGACTATGAAAAACTGTTTTTT. Translation: CASSVGGDYEKLFF. The rearrangement links TRBV5-1 to TRBJ1-4; weak D call: TRBD1 (5 bases). The CDR3 has 14 amino acids. Deletions cut 4 bases from V and 6 bases from J, with 13 bases between. Germline lookup yields CDR1 SGHRS and CDR2 YFSETQ. Combining the CDR3 with reference TRBV5-1 and TRBJ1-4 gives the whole variable domain KAGVTQTPRYLIKTRGQQVTLSCSPISGHRSVSWYQQTPGQGLQFLFEYFSETQRNKGNFPGRFSGRQFSNSRSEMNVSTLELGDSALYLCASSVGGDYEKLFFGSGTQLSVL.

This clonotype was detected a few times. The chain employs TRBV10-3 and TRBJ2-1; 10 bases line up with TRBD1. This CDR3 spans 13 amino acids. With 10 bases clipped from V and 4 bases from J, the junction kept 4 bases outside the gene matches. Per germline, CDR1 ENHRY and CDR2 SYGVKD. The CDR3 sequence is CATWDRGYNEQFF. The CDR3 DNA sequence: TGTGCCACCTGGGACAGGGGATACAATGAGCAGTTCTTC.

The J gene is TRBJ2-6, the V gene TRBV7-2; 14 positions agree with TRBD2. V lost 4 bases and J lost 2; bases outside the gene matches: 1. The germline gives CDR1 SGHTA, CDR2 FQGNSA. The CDR3 spans 17 residues. The CDR3 DNA is TGTGCCAGCAGCTCGGGACTAGCGGGAGCTGGGGCCAACGTCCTGACTTTC. Translation: CASSSGLAGAGANVLTF.

The chain links TRBV19 to TRBJ2-5; 10 positions agree with TRBD2. V lost 9 bases, J lost 5 bases, and 3 bases stayed unmatched. The V gene's germline CDR1 is LNHDA and CDR2 SQIVND (reference sequence). The CDR3 is made up of 12 amino acids. The CDR3 nucleotides are TGTGCCAGCGCGGGACTAGCGGAGACCCAGTACTTC. This translates into CASAGLAETQYF.

V usage is TRBV15 and J usage is TRBJ2-1; 7 bases match TRBD1. From germline, CDR1 is LNHNV and CDR2 YYDKDF (reference sequence). The CDR3 consists of 15 residues. Germline trimming cut 0 bases from V and 4 bases from J; bases unmatched to any gene: 3. The CDR3 loop is CATSRDRGQYNEQFF. The CDR3 nucleotides are TGTGCCACCAGCAGAGATCGGGGACAGTACAATGAGCAGTTCTTC.

This clonotype was seen only a few times. This chain connects TRBV27 to TRBJ2-1; TRBD2 aligns across 14 bases. Germline V lookup: CDR1 MNHEY, CDR2 SMNVEV (reference sequence). This CDR3 has 18 amino acids. The V gene end was trimmed by 1 base and the J gene end by 5 bases; junction bases not matched to a gene: 7. CDR3 nucleotides: TGTGCCAGCAGTTTATATGGGACTAGCGGGGGCGTCCACAATGAGCAGTTCTTC. Its translation: CASSLYGTSGGVHNEQFF.

The rearrangement uses TRBV12-3 or TRBV12-4 and TRBJ2-7; 9 bases align to TRBD1. Trimming took 5 bases from V and 5 from J; bases not matched to a gene: 7. This CDR3 contains 14 residues. The CDR3 DNA follows: TGTGCCAGCAGTCCCGGGACAGGGACGAACGAGCAGTACTTC. Translated: CASSPGTGTNEQYF.

This clonotype was found many times. This chain links TRBV7-9 with TRBJ2-7; D may be TRBD1 (5 bases). The CDR3 spans 14 residues. The V end was cut by 5 bases, the J end by 7 bases, with 18 bases between. Germline CDR1 is SEHNR and CDR2 is FQNEAQ (reference sequence). As DNA, the CDR3 is TGTGCCAGCAGCCTAACCGCAGGGCTTCAGGAGCAGTACTTC. Encoded protein: CASSLTAGLQEQYF. The full variable domain, its missing parts supplied by reference TRBV7-9 and TRBJ2-7, is DTGVSQNPRHKITKRGQNVTFRCDPISEHNRLYWYRQTLGQGPEFLTYFQNEAQLEKSRLLSDRFSAERPKGSFSTLEIQRTEQGDSAMYLCASSLTAGLQEQYFGPGTRLTVT.

This clonotype was detected only a few times. The V and J genes are TRBV19 and TRBJ1-5; no clear D. V lost 3 bases and J lost 5, with 11 bases in between. Looked up from germline, CDR1 is LNHDA and CDR2 is SQIVND (reference sequence). This CDR3 region has 14 residues. Here the CDR3 reads CASSIEGFDQPQHF. CDR3 DNA: TGTGCCAGTAGTATCGAGGGTTTCGATCAGCCCCAGCATTTT.

This clonotype showed up just a few times. V and J are TRBV27 and TRBJ2-1, with TRBD2 matching 9 bases. V lost 0 bases to trimming and J lost 3 bases; unmatched junction nucleotides: 3. The CDR3 runs to 16 residues. Germline-derived CDR1 and CDR2 are MNHEY and SMNVEV (reference sequence). In nucleotides, the CDR3 is TGTGCCAGCAGTTTATCTGCTAGCGGGGACTACAATGAGCAGTTCTTC. Translating gives CASSLSASGDYNEQFF.

There are a few counts of this clonotype. The rearrangement uses TRBV12-3 or TRBV12-4 and TRBJ1-2, with TRBD1 identical over 8 bases. The CDR3 sequence is 13 residues long. J lost 8 bases, V lost 4 bases, and 6 bases had no gene match. The chain's CDR3 is CASSWGRGRGYTF. CDR3 nucleotide sequence: TGTGCCAGCAGTTGGGGCAGGGGGCGAGGCTACACCTTC.

This chain joins TRBV25-1 and TRBJ1-1; tentative D call: TRBD1 (5 bases). The germline V and J ends were trimmed by 3 bases and 5 bases, with 16 bases remaining between them. The length of the CDR3 is 15 residues. Germline CDR1 MGHDK, CDR2 SYGVNS. This CDR3 is CASSESLAGDTEAFF. The CDR3 nucleotides are TGTGCCAGCAGTGAGTCCCTGGCGGGGGATACTGAAGCTTTCTTT.

This clonotype appeared many times. The chain links TRBV4-2 to TRBJ2-7; maybe TRBD1 (6 bases). From germline, CDR1 is LGHNA and CDR2 YNFKEQ. V was cut by 0 bases and J by 3 bases, with 9 bases left in between. The CDR3 length is 14 residues. The CDR3 spells CASSQEQGIYEQYF. CDR3 nucleotides: TGTGCCAGCAGCCAAGAACAGGGCATCTACGAGCAGTACTTC.

The J gene is TRBJ2-7, the V gene TRBV12-3 or TRBV12-4; 7 positions match TRBD1. V lost 6 bases and J lost 3; bases outside the gene matches: 11. The CDR3 is 15 amino acids. The DNA for the CDR3 is TGTGCCAGCAGCCAACAGGGGATATTTTTCTACGAGCAGTACTTC. This gives the protein CASSQQGIFFYEQYF.

This clonotype appeared a few times. This chain joins TRBV10-3 and TRBJ2-5; 9 bases align to TRBD1. The CDR3 is made up of 14 amino acids. Germline-derived CDR1 and CDR2 are ENHRY and SYGVKD. V shed 6 bases and J 0 bases; nucleotides not matched to a gene: 2. The CDR3 loop reads CAIRRTGDQETQYF. The CDR3 DNA is TGTGCCATCAGGCGGACAGGGGACCAAGAGACCCAGTACTTC.

This clonotype turned up a few times. The chain has TRBV4-1 and TRBJ2-7; 8 bases fit TRBD2. The germline CDR1 and CDR2 sequences are MGHRA and YSYEKL. With V trimmed by 5 bases and J by 4 bases, 13 bases remained unmatched. This CDR3 spans 16 amino acids. The CDR3: CASSNLGLGRYYEQYF. CDR3 in DNA: TGCGCCAGCAGCAACTTGGGACTAGGACGTTATTACGAGCAGTACTTC.

This clonotype was observed a handful of times. This chain links TRBV5-5 with TRBJ1-5; D gene ambiguous. Germline values: CDR1 SGHKS, CDR2 YYEKEE (reference sequence). The V gene lost 3 bases and the J gene lost 6 bases, with 13 bases spanning the gap. The CDR3 runs 14 residues. CDR3 nucleotides: TGTGCCAGCAGCTCGGCCGGGGTCACTCAGCCCCAGCATTTT. The encoded protein is CASSSAGVTQPQHF. Based on the CDR3 plus reference TRBV5-5 and TRBJ1-5, the full variable domain is DAGVTQSPTHLIKTRGQQVTLRCSPISGHKSVSWYQQVLGQGPQFIFQYYEKEERGRGNFPDRFSARQFPNYSSELNVNALLLGDSALYLCASSSAGVTQPQHFGDGTRLSIL.

This clonotype was recorded at least ten times. The chain is built from TRBV28 and TRBJ2-7; tentatively, D is TRBD2 (5 bases). CDR1 MDHEN and CDR2 SYDVKM come from the germline V gene. Trimming removed 2 bases from V and 0 bases from J, with 14 bases in between. This CDR3 comprises 16 residues. Here the CDR3 reads CASSLEGGVSSYEQYF. In nucleotides, the CDR3 is TGTGCCAGCAGTTTAGAGGGTGGGGTAAGCTCCTACGAGCAGTACTTC.